These 14 T cell receptor beta chains came from one sample sequenced in a study of T-cell memory formation after mild COVID-19. TCRdb re-derived calls from the 5' RACE reads in MiXCR, one entry per CDR3 protein. The table records fewer than 200,000 distinct CDR3 sequences, 20% to 25% of them present only once. Sequencing used PBMCs or a T cell subset sorted from them (not recorded which). Receptors originate from an adult woman who had mild COVID-19 (a few samples of this study predate the infection). Cell type and time point are not known.

This clonotype was observed many times. This chain links TRBV4-1 with TRBJ2-1, with TRBD1 matching over 9 bases. The germline V gene encodes CDR1 MGHRA and CDR2 YSYEKL. The trim removed 2 bases at V and 3 bases at J, leaving 2 bases unmatched. The CDR3 has 15 amino acids. CDR3 sequence reads: CASSQPGQGYNEQFF. The CDR3 nucleotides read TGCGCCAGCAGCCAACCGGGACAGGGCTACAATGAGCAGTTCTTC.

This clonotype has just a few counts. J is TRBJ2-1 and V is TRBV12-3 or TRBV12-4; 11 bases fit TRBD2. The CDR3 has 16 residues. Trimming at V came to 5 bases and at J to 6 bases, leaving 9 bases not matched to a gene. The CDR3 DNA reads as TGTGCCAGCAGTACAACTAGCGGGGGTATGATCAATGAGCAGTTCTTC. This gives the protein CASSTTSGGMINEQFF.

The rearrangement joins TRBV30 to TRBJ1-1; D is unresolved. Germline CDR1 is GTSNPN and CDR2 is SVGIG (reference sequence). The CDR3 spans 12 residues. V lost 2 bases and J lost 7, with 11 bases in between. CDR3 nucleotides: TGTGCCTGGAGTAACGGACTCCTTGAAGCTTTCTTT. Protein sequence: CAWSNGLLEAFF.

Only a few counts were recorded for this clonotype. This sequence joins TRBV21-1 and TRBJ1-1. TRBV21-1 counts as a pseudogene. The CDR3 contains 13 residues. This CDR3 reads CASSIEEGAEAFF. In DNA, the CDR3 is TGTGCCAGCAGCATTGAAGAAGGCGCTGAAGCTTTCTTT.

The chain is built from TRBV29-1 and TRBJ2-1, with 7 bases fitting TRBD2. Germline V gene sequence: CDR1 SQVTM, CDR2 ANQGSEA. This CDR3 comprises 15 residues. V trimming: 0 bases; J trimming: 7 bases; junction bases outside the gene matches: 9. CDR3: CSVEEPGRGLNEQFF. The CDR3 nucleotides read TGCAGCGTTGAAGAGCCAGGGCGGGGACTAAATGAGCAGTTCTTC.

This clonotype has only a few counts. This chain uses TRBV15 with TRBJ2-1; the D gene is possibly TRBD1 (6 bases). The CDR3 has 13 residues. The ends were cut back, 5 bases at V and 4 bases at J, with 9 bases in the middle. The germline V gene encodes CDR1 LNHNV and CDR2 YYDKDF (reference sequence). The CDR3 loop reads CATSEGVYNEQFF. CDR3 DNA: TGTGCCACCAGCGAGGGGGTGTACAATGAGCAGTTCTTC.

This clonotype was detected a few times. The chain employs TRBV7-9 and TRBJ2-1; perhaps TRBD2 as D (6 bases). The length of the CDR3 is 15 residues. The ends were cut back, 6 bases at V and 6 bases at J, with 18 bases in the middle. CDR1 is SEHNR and CDR2 is FQNEAQ in the germline V gene (reference sequence). The DNA of the CDR3 is TGTGCCAGCAGGTCAGGGACTTTCAACTCCAATGAGCAGTTCTTC. As protein: CASRSGTFNSNEQFF.

This rearrangement joins TRBV7-9 to TRBJ1-1, with D tentatively TRBD1 (5 bases). V lost 1 base and J 0 bases, leaving 12 bases between the germline ends. The V gene's germline CDR1 is SEHNR and CDR2 FQNEAQ (reference sequence). There are 16 residues in the CDR3. CDR3 in amino acids: CASSLDDWGMNTEAFF. The CDR3 coding sequence is TGTGCCAGCAGCTTAGATGATTGGGGGATGAACACTGAAGCTTTCTTT.

The genes are TRBV27 and TRBJ2-7; the D gene is possibly TRBD2 (6 bases). Germline CDR1 and CDR2: MNHEY and SMNVEV (reference sequence). Trimming pared 7 bases from V and 2 bases from J, leaving 15 bases between. The CDR3 length is 14 residues. For the CDR3, the DNA is TGTGCCAGCACCGGTAGCGGTCTCCCCTACGAGCAGTACTTC. Translating gives CASTGSGLPYEQYF.

In its sample, this clonotype was seen a few times. This chain uses TRBV6-2 or TRBV6-3 with TRBJ1-1; no clear D gene. Trimming stripped 7 bases from V and 2 bases from J, with 11 bases between. Germline assignment: CDR1 MNHEY and CDR2 SVGEGT. CDR3 length: 13 amino acids. CDR3 residues: CASISGVNTEAFF. The CDR3 DNA follows: TGTGCCAGCATCTCCGGGGTTAACACTGAAGCTTTCTTT.

The chain couples TRBV27 to TRBJ2-3; the D gene is possibly TRBD2 (5 bases). The CDR3 length is 18 residues. From germline, CDR1 is MNHEY and CDR2 SMNVEV (reference sequence). Trimming took 3 bases from V and 0 from J, leaving 19 bases between them. CDR3 sequence: CASSFNYRRATSTDTQYF. CDR3 in DNA: TGTGCCAGCAGTTTCAACTATCGGCGGGCGACAAGCACAGATACGCAGTATTTT.

This clonotype was observed a handful of times. V usage is TRBV30 and J usage is TRBJ2-5; TRBD2 might be the D (6 bases). The CDR3 covers 13 residues. Germline loops: CDR1 GTSNPN, CDR2 SVGIG (reference sequence). Trimming stripped 5 bases from V and 5 bases from J, with 15 bases between. The CDR3 region has the DNA TGTGCCTGGTGGACCGGGAGTCGGGAGACCCAGTACTTC. Translation gives CAWWTGSRETQYF.

This chain's CDR3 is CASRQTGESSYEQYF. DNA of the CDR3: TGTGCCAGCAGGCAGACAGGCGAGAGTTCCTACGAGCAGTACTTC. The chain combines TRBV12-3 or TRBV12-4 with TRBJ2-7; weak D call: TRBD1 (6 bases). The CDR3 is 15 amino acids. V was shortened by 6 bases and J by 1 base, with 16 bases between the two germline ends.

This clonotype was seen more than once but under ten times. The rearrangement uses TRBV4-1 and TRBJ2-5; 8 nucleotides align to TRBD2. This CDR3 has 15 amino acids. CDR1 and CDR2 from the germline V gene are MGHRA and YSYEKL. Trimming cost V 1 base and J 7 bases; bases outside gene matches: 8. The CDR3 sequence: CASSQASGRGGTQYF. CDR3 nucleotide sequence: TGCGCCAGCAGCCAAGCGAGCGGACGGGGGGGGACCCAGTACTTC.